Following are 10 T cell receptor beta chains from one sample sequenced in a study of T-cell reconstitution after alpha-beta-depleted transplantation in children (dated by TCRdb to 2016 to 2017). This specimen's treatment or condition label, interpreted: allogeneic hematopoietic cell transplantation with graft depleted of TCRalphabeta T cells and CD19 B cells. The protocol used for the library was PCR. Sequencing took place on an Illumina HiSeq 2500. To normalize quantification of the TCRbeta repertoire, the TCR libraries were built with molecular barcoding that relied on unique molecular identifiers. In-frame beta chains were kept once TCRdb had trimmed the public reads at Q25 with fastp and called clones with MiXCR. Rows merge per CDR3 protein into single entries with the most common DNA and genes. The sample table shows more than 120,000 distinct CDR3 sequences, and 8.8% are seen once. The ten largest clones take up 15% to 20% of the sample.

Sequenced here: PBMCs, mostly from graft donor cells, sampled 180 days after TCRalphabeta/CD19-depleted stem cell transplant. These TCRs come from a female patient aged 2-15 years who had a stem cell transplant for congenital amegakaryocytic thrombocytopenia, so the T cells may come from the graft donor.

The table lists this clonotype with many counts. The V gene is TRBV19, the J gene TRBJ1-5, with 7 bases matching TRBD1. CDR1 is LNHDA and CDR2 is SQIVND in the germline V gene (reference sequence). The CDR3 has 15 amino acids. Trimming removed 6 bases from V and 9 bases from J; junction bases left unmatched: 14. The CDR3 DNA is TGTGCCAGTAGCCCACAAGCAGGGGGTGCGGGGCCCCAGCATTTT. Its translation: CASSPQAGGAGPQHF.

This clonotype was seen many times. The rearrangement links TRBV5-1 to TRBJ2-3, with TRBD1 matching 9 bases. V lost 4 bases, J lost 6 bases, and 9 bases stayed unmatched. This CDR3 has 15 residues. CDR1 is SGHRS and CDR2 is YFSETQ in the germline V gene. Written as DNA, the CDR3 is TGCGCCAGCAGCCTGAGACAGGGGGTTTTGGATACGCAGTATTTT. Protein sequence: CASSLRQGVLDTQYF.

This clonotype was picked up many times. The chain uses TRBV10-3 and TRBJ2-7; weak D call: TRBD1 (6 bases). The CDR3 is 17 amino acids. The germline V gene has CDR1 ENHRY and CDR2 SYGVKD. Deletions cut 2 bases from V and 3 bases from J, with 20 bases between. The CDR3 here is CAISETKRWDTYYEQYF. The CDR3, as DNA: TGTGCCATCAGTGAGACTAAGAGGTGGGACACATACTACGAGCAGTACTTC.

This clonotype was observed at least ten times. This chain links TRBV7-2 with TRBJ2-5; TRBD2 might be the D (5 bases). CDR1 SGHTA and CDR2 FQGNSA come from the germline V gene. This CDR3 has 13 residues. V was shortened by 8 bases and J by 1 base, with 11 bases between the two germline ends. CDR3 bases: TGTGCCAGCGCTCAAGCGGCCCAAGAGACCCAGTACTTC. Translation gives CASAQAAQETQYF.

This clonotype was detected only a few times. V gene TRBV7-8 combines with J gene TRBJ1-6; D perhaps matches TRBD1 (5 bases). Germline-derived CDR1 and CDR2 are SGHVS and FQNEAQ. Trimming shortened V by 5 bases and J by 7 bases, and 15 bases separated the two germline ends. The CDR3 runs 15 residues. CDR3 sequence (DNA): TGTGCCAGCAGCATAAACCAGGGCTGGAATTCACCCCTCCACTTT. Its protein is CASSINQGWNSPLHF.

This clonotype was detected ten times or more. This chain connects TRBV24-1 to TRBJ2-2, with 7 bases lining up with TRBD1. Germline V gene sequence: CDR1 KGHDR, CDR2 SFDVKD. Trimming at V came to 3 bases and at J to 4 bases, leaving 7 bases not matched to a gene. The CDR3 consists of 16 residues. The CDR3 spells CATSDDRAGSTGELFF. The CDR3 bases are TGTGCCACCAGTGATGACAGGGCTGGGAGCACCGGGGAGCTGTTTTTT.

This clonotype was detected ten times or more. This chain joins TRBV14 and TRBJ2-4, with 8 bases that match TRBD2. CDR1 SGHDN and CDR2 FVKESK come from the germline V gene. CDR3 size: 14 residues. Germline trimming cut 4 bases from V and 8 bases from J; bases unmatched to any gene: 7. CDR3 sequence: CASSPGGVLHIQYF. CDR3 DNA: TGTGCCAGCAGCCCCGGGGGGGTGTTGCACATTCAGTACTTC.

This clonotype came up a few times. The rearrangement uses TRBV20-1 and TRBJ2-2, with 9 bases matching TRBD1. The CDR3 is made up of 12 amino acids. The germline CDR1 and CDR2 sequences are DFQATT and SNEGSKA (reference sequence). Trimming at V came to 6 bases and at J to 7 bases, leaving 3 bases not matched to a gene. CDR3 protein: CSARTGDGELFF. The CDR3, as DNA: TGCAGTGCCAGGACAGGGGACGGGGAGCTGTTTTTT.

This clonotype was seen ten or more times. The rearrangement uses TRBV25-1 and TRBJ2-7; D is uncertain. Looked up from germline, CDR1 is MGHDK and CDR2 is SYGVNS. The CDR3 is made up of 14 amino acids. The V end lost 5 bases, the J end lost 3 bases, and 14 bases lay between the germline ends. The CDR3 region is CASSKDEILYEQYF. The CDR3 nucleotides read TGTGCCAGCAGTAAGGACGAGATCCTCTACGAGCAGTACTTC.

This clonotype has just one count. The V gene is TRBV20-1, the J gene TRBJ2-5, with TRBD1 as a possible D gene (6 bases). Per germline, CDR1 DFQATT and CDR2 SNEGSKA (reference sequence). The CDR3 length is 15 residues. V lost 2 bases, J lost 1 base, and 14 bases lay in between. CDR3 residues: CSARLQGPSQETQYF. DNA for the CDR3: TGCAGTGCTAGATTGCAGGGGCCATCCCAAGAGACCCAGTACTTC.